This T cell receptor beta chain came from a study of blood T cells in healthy people across ages. Study-level information: About one barcoded beta molecule per two T cells was the capture yield of template switching.

Then a second PCR, running about 7 to 11 cycles, was carried out with a sample-barcoded 5' primer and a J-beta primer mix. TCRdb analysed the 5' RACE reads with MiXCR anew, one entry per CDR3 protein. The table records approximately 960,000 distinct CDR3 sequences, around 29% of them present only once. CDR1 and CDR2 (germline): SGHRS, YFSETQ. The CDR3 is 14 residues long. Per sample, a minimum of 6.5 million PBMCs were isolated. This clonotype was seen many times. One end of the junction fails to match germline, which may point to a read error. A further study also used this sample, focusing on T cells of mothers and their children. This second study notes: Related mother-child pairs shared marginally more repertoire than unrelated pairs, though not significantly.

The TCR originated in a middle-aged woman in good health. The gene calls are TRBV5-1 and TRBJ2-2; TRBD1 might be the D (5 bases). Material for sequencing was blood. CDR3 loop: CASSLGQNTGELFF. In DNA form, the CDR3 reads TGTGCCAGCAGCTTAGGACAGAACACCGGGGAGCTGTTTTTT.